This entry features one TCR beta chain sequence. One entry per CDR3 protein results from TCRdb running MiXCR on the 5' RACE reads. The sample has 78,000 or so distinct CDR3 sequences, more than 5.5% seen once. The data are from a study of T cells after yellow fever vaccination. Study context: Fractions low in cell number were prepared with SMART-Seq v4 Ultra Low Input.

CDR1 and CDR2 from the germline V gene are MNHEY and SMNVEV (reference sequence). The length of the CDR3 is 16 residues. V was clipped by 6 bases and J by 7 bases; unmatched bases: 11. The gene calls are TRBV27 and TRBJ2-7; 14 bases map to TRBD2. Sequencing used CD8+ T cells sorted from PBMCs, obtained 9 to 11 days after the first yellow fever vaccination. This receptor was taken from a man between 18 and 35 years old who received the YFV17D yellow fever vaccine. This CDR3 is CASSQTSGGALGEQYF. The CDR3 coding sequence is TGTGCCAGCAGCCAGACTAGCGGGGGGGCCTTGGGAGAGCAGTACTTC.